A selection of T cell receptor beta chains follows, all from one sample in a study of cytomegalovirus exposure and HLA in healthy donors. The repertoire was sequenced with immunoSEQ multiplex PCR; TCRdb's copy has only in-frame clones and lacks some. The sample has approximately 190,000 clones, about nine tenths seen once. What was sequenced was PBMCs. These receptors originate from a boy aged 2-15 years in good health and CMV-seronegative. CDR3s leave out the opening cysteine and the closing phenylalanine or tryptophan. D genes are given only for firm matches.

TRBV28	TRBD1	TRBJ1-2	ASSLWKDRAFGYGYT
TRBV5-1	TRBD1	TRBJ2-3	ASSLGQGYTDTQY
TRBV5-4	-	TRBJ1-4	ASISGGEGRDELNEKLF
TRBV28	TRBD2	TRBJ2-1	ASRIASGSSYNEQF
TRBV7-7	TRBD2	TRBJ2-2	ASSLVPSAGGTGELF
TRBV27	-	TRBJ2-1	ASSLGGASYNEQF
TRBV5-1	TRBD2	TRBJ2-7	ASSLGLAGAFLYEQY
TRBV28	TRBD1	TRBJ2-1	ASTQGQLIYNEQF
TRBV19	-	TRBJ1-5	ASRDQGASGGNQPQH
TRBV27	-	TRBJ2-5	ASREPWEGGTQY
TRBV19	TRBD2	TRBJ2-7	ASNDPSGTTYEQY
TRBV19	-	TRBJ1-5	ASKMRSGEDNQPQH
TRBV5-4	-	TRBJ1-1	ASSFSSGEAF
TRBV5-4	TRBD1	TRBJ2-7	ASSRGGTGAREQY
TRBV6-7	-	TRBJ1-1	ASSYSCRGSAEAF
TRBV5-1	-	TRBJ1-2	ASSRGLATNYGYT
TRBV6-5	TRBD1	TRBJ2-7	ASSPGTGGAREQY
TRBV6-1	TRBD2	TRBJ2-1	ASSGLAGGTNNEQF
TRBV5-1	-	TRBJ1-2	ASSLVSDSSYGYT
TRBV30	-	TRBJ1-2	AWIEHRNYGYT
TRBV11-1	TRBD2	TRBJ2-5	ASSGGRAETQY
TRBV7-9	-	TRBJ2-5	SSSQGIAQLLQETQY
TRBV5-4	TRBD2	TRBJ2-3	ASSLGSGAGGPRADTQY
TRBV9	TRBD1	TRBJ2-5	ASSPRTGGETQY
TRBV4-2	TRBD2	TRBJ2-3	ASSQDQLAGTTDTQY
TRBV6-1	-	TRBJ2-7	ASSAGRIDSYEQY
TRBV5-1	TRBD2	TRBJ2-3	ASSSGLAGGPTTDTQY
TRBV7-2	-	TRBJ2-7	ASSWQGLSSYEQY